Listed here are 19 T cell receptor beta chains from one sample, sequenced in a study of blood T cell repertoires in COVID-19. This table comes from immunoSEQ multiplex PCR, and its TCRdb copy is limited to in-frame clones, with some not included. The data contain 120,000 to 150,000 clones, 75% to 90% of them seen just once; the ten biggest clones take up approximately 6.5%. The sequencing sample was made of peripheral blood. These receptors came from a man older than 75 with acute or convalescent COVID-19.

The genes are TRBV7-2 and TRBJ2-1; 9 bases fit TRBD2. Germline CDR1 reads SGHTA; CDR2 reads FQGNSA. This CDR3 contains 14 residues. V trimming: 8 bases; J trimming: 2 bases; junction bases outside the gene matches: 4. CDR3 in amino acids: CASGGGRAYNEQFF. The CDR3 DNA is TGTGCCAGCGGGGGCGGGAGGGCCTACAATGAGCAGTTCTTC. The variable domain in full, with the rest retrieved from reference TRBV7-2 and TRBJ2-1, is GAGVSQSPSNKVTEKGKDVELRCDPISGHTALYWYRQSLGQGLEFLIYFQGNSAPDKSGLPSDRFSAERTGGSVSTLTIQRTQQEDSAVYLCASGGGRAYNEQFFGPGTRLTVL.

This chain uses TRBV5-4 with TRBJ2-7; D unresolved. Germline CDR1 is SGHNT and CDR2 is YYREEE (reference sequence). The CDR3 extends over 13 amino acids. Deletions cut 4 bases from V and 2 bases from J, with 10 bases between. The chain's CDR3 is CASSPSLTYEQYF. The CDR3 DNA is TGTGCCAGCAGCCCTAGTCTAACCTACGAGCAGTACTTC.

This sequence joins TRBV7-2 and TRBJ1-2, with a tentative D call TRBD1 (6 bases). Germline lookup yields CDR1 SGHTA and CDR2 FQGNSA. V dropped 5 bases and J dropped 0 bases, with 10 bases sitting between them. This CDR3 spans 14 amino acids. CDR3 in amino acids: CASSRDTTNYGYTF. CDR3 in DNA: TGTGCCAGCAGCCGGGACACCACTAACTATGGCTACACCTTC. The full variable domain, its missing parts supplied by reference TRBV7-2 and TRBJ1-2, is GAGVSQSPSNKVTEKGKDVELRCDPISGHTALYWYRQSLGQGLEFLIYFQGNSAPDKSGLPSDRFSAERTGGSVSTLTIQRTQQEDSAVYLCASSRDTTNYGYTFGSGTRLTVV.

The rearrangement links TRBV19 to TRBJ2-3, with TRBD1 matching over 8 bases. Germline CDR1 is LNHDA and CDR2 is SQIVND (reference sequence). V lost 6 bases and J lost 5; bases outside the gene matches: 7. The length of the CDR3 is 14 residues. The CDR3 nucleotides are TGTGCCAGTAGGCTCAGGGGGCAGGGAGATACGCAGTATTTT. Encoded protein: CASRLRGQGDTQYF.

The V gene is TRBV7-9, the J gene TRBJ2-1; D not resolved. Trimming stripped 6 bases from V and 9 bases from J, with 9 bases between. CDR3 length equals 11 residues. Germline CDR1 reads SEHNR; CDR2 reads FQNEAQ (reference sequence). The CDR3 here is CASSYSSEQFF. The CDR3, as DNA: TGTGCCAGCAGTTACTCTTCTGAGCAGTTCTTC. The full variable domain, rest sourced from reference TRBV7-9 and TRBJ2-1, is DTGVSQNPRHKITKRGQNVTFRCDPISEHNRLYWYRQTLGQGPEFLTYFQNEAQLEKSRLLSDRFSAERPKGSFSTLEIQRTEQGDSAMYLCASSYSSEQFFGPGTRLTVL.

CDR3 loop: CASSPGTGVSPLHF. The CDR3 DNA is TGTGCCAGCAGTCCCGGGACAGGGGTTTCACCCCTCCACTTT. The chain links TRBV6-5 to TRBJ1-6; the match to TRBD1 covers 10 bases. Unmatched junction bases numbered 4, after V lost 5 bases and J lost 9 bases. This CDR3 has 14 residues. Germline loops: CDR1 MNHEY, CDR2 SVGAGI.

This sequence joins TRBV29-1 and TRBJ1-1; no reliable D call. Per the germline V gene, CDR1 is SQVTM and CDR2 is ANQGSEA. Trimming shortened V by 5 bases and J by 0 bases, and 13 bases separated the two germline ends. This CDR3 comprises 14 residues. CDR3 sequence reads: CSVRRFFLNTEAFF. The CDR3 DNA sequence: TGCAGCGTTCGTCGGTTTTTTTTGAACACTGAAGCTTTCTTT.

The chain's CDR3 is CASSSGSVDTQYF. Written as DNA, the CDR3 is TGCGCCAGCAGCAGCGGTAGTGTAGATACGCAGTATTTT. The chain uses TRBV10-1 and TRBJ2-3, with D perhaps matching TRBD2 (5 bases). The CDR3 is made up of 13 amino acids. The ends were cut back, 6 bases at V and 5 bases at J, with 12 bases in the middle. Per germline, CDR1 WNHNN and CDR2 SYGVQD (reference sequence).

This sequence joins TRBV6-5 and TRBJ1-6, with D hard to call. Per the germline V gene, CDR1 is MNHEY and CDR2 is SVGAGI. The CDR3 length is 13 residues. V was pared by 8 bases and J by 9 bases, with 14 bases between. For the CDR3, the DNA is TGTGCCAGCTCCGAAAAGGGAGGTTCACCCCTCCACTTT. Translating it yields CASSEKGGSPLHF.

The rearrangement joins TRBV28 to TRBJ2-7; 10 bases agree with TRBD1. Germline V gene data show CDR1 as MDHEN and CDR2 as SYDVKM. V lost 7 bases to trimming and J lost 7 bases; unmatched junction nucleotides: 10. CDR3 length equals 14 residues. CDR3 loop: CASNPGTGAREQYF. CDR3 coding DNA: TGTGCCAGCAATCCCGGGACAGGGGCTAGGGAGCAGTACTTC.

This chain joins TRBV7-8 and TRBJ1-5, with a possible D match to TRBD1 (6 bases). The germline CDR1 and CDR2 sequences are SGHVS and FQNEAQ. CDR3 length: 16 amino acids. V shed 5 bases and J shed 0 bases, with 14 bases lying between them. In DNA form, the CDR3 reads TGTGCCAGCAGCCCAGGACAGCCCTATAGCAATCAGCCCCAGCATTTT. Translating it yields CASSPGQPYSNQPQHF.

The V call is TRBV6-5, the J call TRBJ1-6, with D perhaps matching TRBD1 (5 bases). V was shortened by 8 bases and J by 7 bases, with 15 bases between the two germline ends. Germline V gene data show CDR1 as MNHEY and CDR2 as SVGAGI. The CDR3 has 14 amino acids. CDR3 protein: CASLTGGWNSPLHF. The DNA of the CDR3 is TGTGCCAGCCTTACGGGGGGTTGGAATTCACCCCTCCACTTT.

The V and J genes are TRBV27 and TRBJ2-1; 11 bases are shared with TRBD2. This CDR3 is built from 15 residues. The germline CDR1 and CDR2 sequences are MNHEY and SMNVEV (reference sequence). V shed 3 bases and J 4 bases; nucleotides not matched to a gene: 2. The CDR3 is CASSFLAGGYNEQFF. CDR3 DNA sequence: TGTGCCAGCAGTTTCCTAGCGGGAGGTTACAATGAGCAGTTCTTC.

The chain joins TRBV6-5 to TRBJ1-2, with TRBD1 matching over 7 bases. V was pared by 6 bases and J by 9 bases, with 10 bases of the junction left unmatched. The CDR3 has 13 amino acids. The germline V gene encodes CDR1 MNHEY and CDR2 SVGAGI. CDR3 in DNA: TGTGCCAGCAGGAGACAGGGCCACGGGAGCTACACCTTC. It is translated as CASRRQGHGSYTF.

This clone has just one count. V is TRBV5-6 and J is TRBJ2-1; tentative D call: TRBD2 (6 bases). V shed 4 bases and J shed 9 bases, with 23 bases lying between them. Germline CDR1 SGHDT, CDR2 YYEEEE. The CDR3 is made up of 16 amino acids. The CDR3 is CASSPGPVGGKGEQFF. The CDR3 nucleotides read TGTGCCAGCAGCCCGGGCCCCGTGGGCGGGAAGGGTGAGCAGTTCTTC.

This clone was detected only a few times. This rearrangement joins TRBV7-9 to TRBJ2-3, with a tentative D call TRBD1 (5 bases). The CDR3 runs to 15 residues. Germline V gene sequence: CDR1 SEHNR, CDR2 FQNEAQ (reference sequence). V was shortened by 3 bases and J by 4 bases, with 14 bases between the two germline ends. The CDR3 sequence is CASSLTEINPDTQYF. The CDR3, as DNA: TGTGCCAGCAGCTTGACAGAAATAAACCCAGATACGCAGTATTTT.

The chain is built from TRBV29-1 and TRBJ1-2; no clear D. Germline-derived CDR1 and CDR2 are SQVTM and ANQGSEA. The CDR3 runs 11 residues. The V gene lost 4 bases and the J gene lost 1 base, with 4 bases spanning the gap. CDR3 protein: CSVGGNYGYTF. The CDR3 DNA sequence: TGCAGCGTTGGCGGTAACTATGGCTACACCTTC.

The chain couples TRBV3-1 (or the pseudogene TRBV3-2) to TRBJ1-5, with a tentative D call TRBD1 (6 bases). V lost 3 bases, J lost 3 bases, and 9 bases lay in between. CDR3 length: 14 residues. CDR1 LGHDT and CDR2 YNNKEL come from the germline V gene (reference sequence). This CDR3 reads CASSHTGSNQPQHF. The CDR3 coding sequence is TGTGCCAGCAGCCATACAGGGTCCAATCAGCCCCAGCATTTT.

This chain links TRBV5-8 with TRBJ1-6, with 7 bases aligning to TRBD1. With 3 bases clipped from V and 9 bases from J, the junction kept 6 bases outside the gene matches. The CDR3 is made up of 14 amino acids. Germline-derived CDR1 and CDR2 are SGHTS and YDEGEE. CDR3 DNA: TGTGCCAGCAGCTGGGACAGAGGAGGTTCACCCCTCCACTTT. It is translated as CASSWDRGGSPLHF.